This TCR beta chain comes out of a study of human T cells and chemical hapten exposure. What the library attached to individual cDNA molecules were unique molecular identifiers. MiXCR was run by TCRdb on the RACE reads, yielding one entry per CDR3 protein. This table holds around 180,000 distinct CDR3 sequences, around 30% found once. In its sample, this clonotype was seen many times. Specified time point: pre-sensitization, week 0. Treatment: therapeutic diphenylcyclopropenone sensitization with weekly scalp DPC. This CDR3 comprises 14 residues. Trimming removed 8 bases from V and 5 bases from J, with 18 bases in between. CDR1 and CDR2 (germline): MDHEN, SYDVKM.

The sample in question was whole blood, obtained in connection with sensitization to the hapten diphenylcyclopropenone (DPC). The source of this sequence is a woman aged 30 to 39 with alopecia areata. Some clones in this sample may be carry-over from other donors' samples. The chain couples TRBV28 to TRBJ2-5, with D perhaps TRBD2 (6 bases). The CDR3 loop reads CASGEDGSGETQYF. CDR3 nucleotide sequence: TGTGCCAGCGGCGAGGACGGGAGCGGTGAGACCCAGTACTTC.